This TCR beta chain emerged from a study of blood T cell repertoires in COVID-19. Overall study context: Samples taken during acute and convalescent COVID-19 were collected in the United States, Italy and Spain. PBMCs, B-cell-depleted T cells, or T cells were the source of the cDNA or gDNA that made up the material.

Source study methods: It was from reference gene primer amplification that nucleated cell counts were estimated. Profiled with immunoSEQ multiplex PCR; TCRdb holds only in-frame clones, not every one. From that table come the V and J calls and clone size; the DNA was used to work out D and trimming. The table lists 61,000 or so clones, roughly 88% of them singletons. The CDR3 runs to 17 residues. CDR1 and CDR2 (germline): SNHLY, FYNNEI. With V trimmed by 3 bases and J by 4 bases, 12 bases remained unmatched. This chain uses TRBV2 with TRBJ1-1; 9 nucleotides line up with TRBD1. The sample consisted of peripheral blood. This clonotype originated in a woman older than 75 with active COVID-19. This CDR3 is CASSDLRDRVKGTEAFF. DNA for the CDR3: TGTGCCAGCAGTGATCTCCGGGACAGGGTTAAGGGCACTGAAGCTTTCTTT.